Following are 21 T cell receptor beta chains from one sample sequenced in a study of response to subunit inactivated influenza vaccine. TCRdb re-analysed the RT-PCR reads in MiXCR, keeping a single row per CDR3 protein. This table holds hundreds of thousands of distinct CDR3 sequences, about 25% found once. The source was CD4+ T cells sorted from PBMCs, collected 4 to 6 days after vaccination. Receptors were obtained from a man aged 50-59 years who received an inactivated influenza vaccine.

This clonotype came up many times. The rearrangement uses TRBV12-3 or TRBV12-4 and TRBJ2-1; 14 positions match TRBD2. The J segment lost 10 bases and the V segment lost 4 bases, leaving 9 bases of the junction unmatched. The CDR3 runs to 16 residues. This CDR3 reads CASSSPGLAGVNEQFF. The CDR3 region has the DNA TGTGCCAGCAGTTCTCCGGGACTAGCGGGAGTCAACGAGCAGTTCTTC.

This clonotype was detected only a few times. The chain employs TRBV20-1 and TRBJ1-6; perhaps TRBD1 as D (6 bases). The CDR3 runs 13 residues. Per germline, CDR1 DFQATT and CDR2 SNEGSKA (reference sequence). Trimming removed 5 bases from V and 6 bases from J, with 11 bases in between. The CDR3 nucleotides are TGCAGTGCTCGCGGGACAAGTAATTCACCCCTCCACTTT. It yields the protein CSARGTSNSPLHF.

This clonotype appeared many times. The chain has TRBV7-8 and TRBJ2-3; weak D call: TRBD2 (5 bases). The CDR3 spans 18 residues. Germline CDR1 SGHVS, CDR2 FQNEAQ. Trimming shortened V by 0 bases and J by 2 bases, and 18 bases separated the two germline ends. The CDR3 reads CASSLAGIGLSTTDTQYF. CDR3 sequence (DNA): TGTGCCAGCAGCTTAGCGGGTATTGGACTGTCGACCACAGATACGCAGTATTTT.

This clonotype has a handful of counts. The rearrangement links TRBV20-1 to TRBJ2-7; the D call may be TRBD1 or TRBD2 (5 bases each). The length of the CDR3 is 14 residues. With 6 bases removed from V and 0 bases from J, the gap between germline ends came to 15 bases. Germline-derived CDR1 and CDR2 are DFQATT and SNEGSKA (reference sequence). The CDR3 loop reads CSAPGRTSSYEQYF. In DNA form, the CDR3 reads TGCAGTGCGCCGGGACGGACGAGCTCCTACGAGCAGTACTTC.

V gene TRBV5-6 combines with J gene TRBJ2-7; 11 bases match TRBD2. Losses at the gene ends were 3 bases for V and 1 base for J; bases not matched to a gene: 6. The germline V gene has CDR1 SGHDT and CDR2 YYEEEE. This CDR3 contains 16 residues. The CDR3 nucleotides read TGTGCCAGCAGCTCGACGCTAGCGGGGGGTTCCTACGAGCAGTACTTC. It yields the protein CASSSTLAGGSYEQYF.

The chain couples TRBV2 to TRBJ2-2, with D possibly matching TRBD1 (6 bases). V lost 1 base and J 1 base, leaving 10 bases between the germline ends. The germline V gene encodes CDR1 SNHLY and CDR2 FYNNEI. The CDR3 covers 16 residues. The CDR3, as DNA: TGTGCCAGCAGTGAAGGGAGGACAGAGAACACCGGGGAGCTGTTTTTT. Translated, it gives CASSEGRTENTGELFF.

This clonotype appeared a few times. The J gene is TRBJ2-5, the V gene TRBV5-1, with D possibly being TRBD1 (6 bases). Germline V gene lookup returns CDR1 SGHRS and CDR2 YFSETQ. The CDR3 runs to 15 residues. Trimming removed 3 bases at V and 2 bases at J, with 14 bases between. In nucleotides, the CDR3 is TGCGCCAGCAGCTCCTCTTGGGGGACACAAGAGACCCAGTACTTC. It specifies CASSSSWGTQETQYF.

The chain employs TRBV29-1 and TRBJ1-4, with D unclear. The CDR3 runs 13 residues. Deletions cut 0 bases from V and 4 bases from J, with 6 bases between. Germline CDR1 SQVTM, CDR2 ANQGSEA. CDR3 DNA sequence: TGCAGCGTTGAAGACACGGATAATGAAAAACTGTTTTTT. It encodes CSVEDTDNEKLFF.

This clonotype occurred a few times. The chain is built from TRBV6-1 and TRBJ1-2; no definite D call. The CDR3 extends over 14 amino acids. Trimming cost V 6 bases and J 5 bases, with 16 bases left between them. CDR1 and CDR2 from the germline V gene are MNHNS and SASEGT. CDR3 coding DNA: TGTGCCAGCAGCCCCCAGCATCCCGGGTATGGCTACACCTTC. Translating gives CASSPQHPGYGYTF.

There are a few counts of this clonotype. The genes are TRBV20-1 and TRBJ2-1; 9 nucleotides match TRBD1. Germline loops: CDR1 DFQATT, CDR2 SNEGSKA (reference sequence). The V and J ends lost 0 bases and 9 bases, in that order; junction bases with no gene match: 9. The CDR3 sequence is 15 residues long. CDR3 protein: CSARDSGQGKGEQFF. The CDR3 nucleotides read TGCAGTGCTAGAGATTCGGGACAGGGTAAGGGTGAGCAGTTCTTC.

The V and J genes are TRBV7-2 and TRBJ1-1, with a tentative D call TRBD1 (5 bases). CDR1 is SGHTA and CDR2 is FQGNSA in the germline V gene. The CDR3 spans 14 residues. Deletions cut 5 bases from V and 1 base from J, with 11 bases between. CDR3 nucleotides: TGTGCCAGCAGCACACTGACAGCGAACACTGAAGCTTTCTTT. It yields the protein CASSTLTANTEAFF.

The chain employs TRBV28 and TRBJ1-2; D unresolved. Germline-derived CDR1 and CDR2 are MDHEN and SYDVKM. V shed 3 bases and J shed 7 bases, with 12 bases lying between them. The CDR3 extends over 13 amino acids. The CDR3: CASSLNSGSGYTF. CDR3 nucleotide sequence: TGTGCCAGCAGTTTGAACTCCGGGTCTGGCTACACCTTC.

This clonotype came up many times. The chain carries TRBV5-1 and TRBJ1-1, with D perhaps matching TRBD1 (5 bases). Trimming took 2 bases from V and 6 from J, leaving 14 bases between them. The CDR3 is made up of 14 amino acids. Germline V lookup: CDR1 SGHRS, CDR2 YFSETQ. This CDR3 is CASSFSQGGAEAFF. In DNA, the CDR3 is TGCGCCAGCAGCTTCAGCCAGGGAGGTGCTGAAGCTTTCTTT.

This clonotype has a handful of counts. The chain carries TRBV12-3 or TRBV12-4 and TRBJ2-5; a weak D match, TRBD2 (7 bases). The V gene lost 4 bases and the J gene lost 4 bases, with 16 bases spanning the gap. CDR3 size: 15 residues. In DNA, the CDR3 is TGTGCCAGCAGTTCGTCCTTGGGGGGGCTAGAGACCCAGTACTTC. As protein: CASSSSLGGLETQYF.

Many counts were recorded for this clonotype. V gene TRBV5-1 combines with J gene TRBJ2-2, with 8 positions matching TRBD1. CDR3 size: 17 residues. V lost 4 bases and J lost 4; bases outside the gene matches: 12. CDR1 SGHRS and CDR2 YFSETQ come from the germline V gene. CDR3 coding DNA: TGCGCCAGCAGCCCTCGGGCAGGGGGCAGGAGCACCGGGGAGCTGTTTTTT. Amino acid sequence: CASSPRAGGRSTGELFF.

This clonotype was counted only a few times. This chain links TRBV6-1 with TRBJ2-1; 8 bases fit TRBD1. The V segment lost 7 bases and the J segment 0 bases; nucleotides outside the gene matches: 5. Germline V gene sequence: CDR1 MNHNS, CDR2 SASEGT. This CDR3 spans 15 amino acids. In DNA, the CDR3 is TGTGCCAGCAAACTAACAGGGGGCTCCTACAATGAGCAGTTCTTC. This sequence encodes CASKLTGGSYNEQFF.

This clonotype was observed a handful of times. V gene TRBV12-3 or TRBV12-4 combines with J gene TRBJ2-7; D may be TRBD2 (5 bases). V dropped 5 bases and J dropped 9 bases, with 17 bases sitting between them. The CDR3 has 13 residues. The CDR3 sequence: CASSLGRVSMQYF. DNA of the CDR3: TGTGCCAGCAGTCTAGGGCGGGTGAGCATGCAGTACTTC.

The rearrangement joins TRBV20-1 to TRBJ2-3, with a weak D call TRBD2 (5 bases). Trimming left V 6 bases short and J 0 bases short, with 10 bases between. Germline CDR1 reads DFQATT; CDR2 reads SNEGSKA (reference sequence). The CDR3 length is 13 residues. The CDR3 loop is CSAPRESTDTQYF. DNA for the CDR3: TGCAGTGCCCCAAGGGAGAGCACAGATACGCAGTATTTT.

This clonotype has a handful of counts. This rearrangement joins TRBV12-3 or TRBV12-4 to TRBJ2-3, with D unclear. Trimming pared 6 bases from V and 5 bases from J, leaving 21 bases between. The CDR3 sequence is 16 residues long. CDR3 sequence: CASRSRPGISGDTQYF. DNA for the CDR3: TGTGCCAGCAGGTCGAGGCCAGGTATTAGTGGAGATACGCAGTATTTT.

The chain recombines TRBV9 with TRBJ2-7; D may be TRBD1 (6 bases). The germline V gene encodes CDR1 SGDLS and CDR2 YYNGEE. The CDR3 length is 15 residues. Trimming left V 0 bases short and J 1 base short, with 11 bases between. CDR3 amino acids: CASSVDVTGSYEQYF. The CDR3 bases are TGTGCCAGCAGCGTAGATGTGACAGGATCCTACGAGCAGTACTTC.

This clonotype was counted between two and nine times. The chain joins TRBV7-9 to TRBJ2-5, with D possibly TRBD2 on 5 matching bases. Germline V gene lookup returns CDR1 SEHNR and CDR2 FQNEAQ (reference sequence). This CDR3 contains 14 residues. V dropped 1 base and J dropped 3 bases, with 9 bases sitting between them. CDR3 amino acids: CASSLGGEKETQYF. The DNA for the CDR3 is TGTGCCAGCAGCTTAGGGGGAGAGAAAGAGACCCAGTACTTC.